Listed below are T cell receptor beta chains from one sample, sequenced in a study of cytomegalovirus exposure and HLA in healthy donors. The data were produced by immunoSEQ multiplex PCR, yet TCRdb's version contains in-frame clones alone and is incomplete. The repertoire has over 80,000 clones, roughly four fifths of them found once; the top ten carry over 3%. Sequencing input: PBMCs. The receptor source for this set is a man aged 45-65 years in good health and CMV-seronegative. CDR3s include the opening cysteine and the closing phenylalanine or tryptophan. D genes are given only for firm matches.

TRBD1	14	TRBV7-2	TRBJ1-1	CASRNRGRETEAFF
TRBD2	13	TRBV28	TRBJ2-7	CASSFSREYEQYF
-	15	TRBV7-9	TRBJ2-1	CASSATLSSYNEQFF
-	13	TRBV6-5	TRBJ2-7	CASRPDGGGEQYF
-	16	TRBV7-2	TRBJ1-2	CASTKGLGAGDYGYTF
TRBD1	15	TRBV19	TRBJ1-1	CASSPRTGDNTEAFF
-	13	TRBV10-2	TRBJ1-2	CASSDHQNYGYTF
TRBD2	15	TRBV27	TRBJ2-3	CASSLGRERWDTQYF
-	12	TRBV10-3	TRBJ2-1	CAISDFGGEQFF
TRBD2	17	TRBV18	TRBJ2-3	CASSPPELAGGTDTQYF
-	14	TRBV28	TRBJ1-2	CASSPGRGGYGYTF
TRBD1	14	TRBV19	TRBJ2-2	CASSRRDRIGELFF
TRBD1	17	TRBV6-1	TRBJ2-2	CASSEPRQGGAPGELFF
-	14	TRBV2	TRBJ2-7	CASSEQGLGYEQYF
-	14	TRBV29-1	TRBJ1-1	CSARTRTYSAEAFF
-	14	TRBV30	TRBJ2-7	CASDYRDSGLLLTF
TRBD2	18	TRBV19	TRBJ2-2	CASLPGLAGGPGTGELFF
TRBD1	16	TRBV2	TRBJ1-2	CASSVTPGTGLNGYTF
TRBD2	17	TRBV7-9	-	CASRKGTSGSTTGELFF
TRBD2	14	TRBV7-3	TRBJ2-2	CASSPVGRGGELFF
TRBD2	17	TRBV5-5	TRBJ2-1	CASTSPGGLAGGNEQFF
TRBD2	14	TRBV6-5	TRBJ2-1	CATESGRIVNEQFF
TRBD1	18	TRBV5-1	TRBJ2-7	CASSQGRDRGRGSYEQYF
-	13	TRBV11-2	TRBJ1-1	CASSLARGTEAFF
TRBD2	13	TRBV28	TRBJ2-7	CASSPPGGWVQYF
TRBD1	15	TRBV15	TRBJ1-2	CATSVGGQAHYGYTF
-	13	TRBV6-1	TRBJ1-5	CASTETGPRPQHF
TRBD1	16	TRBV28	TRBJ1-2	CASSLSYRGPNYGYTF
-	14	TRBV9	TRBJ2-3	CASSELSPTDTQYF
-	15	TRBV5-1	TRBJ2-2	CASSLGQGGTGELFF
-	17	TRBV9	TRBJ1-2	CASSVVEGGEADYGYTF
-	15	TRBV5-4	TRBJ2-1	CASSFSNSLDNEQFF
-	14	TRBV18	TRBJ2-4	CASSPPGGRNIQYF
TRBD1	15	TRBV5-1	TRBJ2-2	CASSLQGISTGELFF
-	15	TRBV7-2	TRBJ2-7	CASSLARGTTYEQYF
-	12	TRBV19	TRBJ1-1	CASSNLRTEAFF
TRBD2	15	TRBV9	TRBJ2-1	CASSGGTSALNEQFF
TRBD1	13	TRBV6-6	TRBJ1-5	CASGQGANQPQHF
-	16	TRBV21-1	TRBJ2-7	CAVDRGHDLPPYEQYF
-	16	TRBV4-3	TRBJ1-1	CASSQEAGTGRTEAFF
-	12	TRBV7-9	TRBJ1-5	CASSWANQPQHF
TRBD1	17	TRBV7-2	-	CASSLAQTGTFSYEQYF
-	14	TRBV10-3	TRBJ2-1	CAISTGPGVGEQFF
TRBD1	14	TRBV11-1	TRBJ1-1	CARHYRGLNTEAFF
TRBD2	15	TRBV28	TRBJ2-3	CASTAGEVSTDTQYF
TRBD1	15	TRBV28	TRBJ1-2	CASSSGQGSSYGYTF
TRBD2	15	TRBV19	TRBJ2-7	CASSKTGTRGYEQYF
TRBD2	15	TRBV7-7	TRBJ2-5	CASSSLSGSTETQYF